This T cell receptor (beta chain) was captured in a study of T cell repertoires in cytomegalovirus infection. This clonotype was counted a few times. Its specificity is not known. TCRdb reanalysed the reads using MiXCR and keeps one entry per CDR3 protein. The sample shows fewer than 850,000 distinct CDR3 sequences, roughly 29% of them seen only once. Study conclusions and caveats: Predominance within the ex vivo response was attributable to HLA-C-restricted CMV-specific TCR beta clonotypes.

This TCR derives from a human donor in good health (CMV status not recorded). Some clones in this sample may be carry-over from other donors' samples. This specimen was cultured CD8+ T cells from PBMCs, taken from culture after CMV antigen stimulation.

The CDR3 DNA reads as TGTGCCAGTAGTATCTCGTGGCCCTACGAGCAGTACTTC. It codes for CASSISWPYEQYF. V is TRBV19 and J is TRBJ2-7; no definite D call. This CDR3 has 13 amino acids. Trimming removed 3 bases at V and 2 bases at J, with 8 bases between. Germline lookup yields CDR1 LNHDA and CDR2 SQIVND (reference sequence). The whole variable domain, remainder taken from reference TRBV19 and TRBJ2-7, is DGGITQSPKYLFRKEGQNVTLSCEQNLNHDAMYWYRQDPGQGLRLIYYSQIVNDFQKGDIAEGYSVSREKKESFPLTVTSAQKNPTAFYLCASSISWPYEQYFGPGTRLTVT.